This T cell receptor beta chain is from a study of blood T cells in healthy people across ages. Study results and limitations: In long-lived donors, naive CD4+ cell counts and diversity exceeded those of aged donors. Percentage of naive T cells showed a strong correlation with TCR beta diversity.

Together with a sample-barcoded 5' primer, a J-beta primer mix was included in a second PCR lasting about 6 to 11 cycles. TCRdb re-called the 5' RACE reads with MiXCR, one entry per CDR3 protein. The table shows some 760,000 distinct CDR3 sequences, with 20% to 25% occurring only once. In the case of this clonotype: Its target is not known.

CDR3 length: 18 amino acids. The germline CDR1 and CDR2 sequences are MNHEY and SMNVEV (reference sequence). J was trimmed by 8 bases and V by 5 bases; bases with no gene match: 18. The sample was also reused in another study, on T cells of mothers and their children. That study reports: Using the M1S primer, the second PCR added sample barcodes along with 2-4 random nucleotides.

The sequenced sample was blood. This clonotype was obtained from a boy aged 5-17 years in good health. V usage is TRBV27 and J usage is TRBJ2-2, with 9 bases fitting TRBD2. The CDR3 here is CASSQIPLAGLTQGELFF. In nucleotides, the CDR3 is TGTGCCAGCAGTCAAATCCCCCTAGCGGGGCTAACTCAAGGGGAGCTGTTTTTT.